This entry concerns a single T cell receptor (beta chain). These data belong to a study of blood T cell repertoires in COVID-19. Looking at the study overall: The cDNA or gDNA used as material had been derived from T cells, B-cell-depleted T cells, or PBMCs.

In the authors' workflow: It was from reference gene primer amplification that nucleated cell counts were estimated. TCRdb's copy holds only in-frame clones and misses some; the assay was immunoSEQ multiplex PCR. V, J and clone size are taken as reported in that table, and D and trimming were inferred from the DNA itself. This sample has about 210,000 clones, with around 80% found just once. The CDR3 sequence is 18 residues long. Trimming at V came to 5 bases and at J to 0 bases, leaving 11 bases not matched to a gene. The V gene's germline CDR1 is LNHDA and CDR2 SQIVND (reference sequence). Seattle enrolled patients during active infection and tracked them longitudinally.

Sequences were obtained from peripheral blood. The chain has TRBV19 and TRBJ1-2; 11 nucleotides align to TRBD1. The origin of this receptor is a woman aged 80 or over with COVID-19, enrolled during active disease. The CDR3 sequence is CASSVAGTGGVSNYGYTF. CDR3 nucleotide sequence: TGTGCCAGTAGTGTCGCCGGGACAGGGGGAGTATCTAACTATGGCTACACCTTC.